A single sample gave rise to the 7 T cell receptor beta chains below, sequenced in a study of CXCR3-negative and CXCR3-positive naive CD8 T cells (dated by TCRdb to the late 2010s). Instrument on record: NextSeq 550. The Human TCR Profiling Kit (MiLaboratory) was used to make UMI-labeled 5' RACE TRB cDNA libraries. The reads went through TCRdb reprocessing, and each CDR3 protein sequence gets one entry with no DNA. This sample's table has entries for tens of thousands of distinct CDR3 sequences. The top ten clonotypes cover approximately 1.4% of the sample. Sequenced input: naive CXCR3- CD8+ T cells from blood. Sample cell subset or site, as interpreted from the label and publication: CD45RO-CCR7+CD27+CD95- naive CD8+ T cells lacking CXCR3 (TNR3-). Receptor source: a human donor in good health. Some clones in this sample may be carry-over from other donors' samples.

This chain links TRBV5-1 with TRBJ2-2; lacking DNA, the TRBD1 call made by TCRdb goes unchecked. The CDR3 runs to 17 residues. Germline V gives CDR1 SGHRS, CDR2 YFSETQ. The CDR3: CASSTFLGGGRLGELFF. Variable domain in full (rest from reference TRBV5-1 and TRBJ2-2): KAGVTQTPRYLIKTRGQQVTLSCSPISGHRSVSWYQQTPGQGLQFLFEYFSETQRNKGNFPGRFSGRQFSNSRSEMNVSTLELGDSALYLCASSTFLGGGRLGELFFGEGSRLTVL.

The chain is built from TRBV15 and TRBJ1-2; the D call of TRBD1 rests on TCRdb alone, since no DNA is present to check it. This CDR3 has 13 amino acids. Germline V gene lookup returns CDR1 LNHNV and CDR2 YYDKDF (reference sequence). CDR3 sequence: CATSRSGVGGYTF.

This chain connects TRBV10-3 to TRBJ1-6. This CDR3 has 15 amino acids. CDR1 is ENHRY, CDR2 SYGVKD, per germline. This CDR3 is CAIKLDVSYNSPLHF.

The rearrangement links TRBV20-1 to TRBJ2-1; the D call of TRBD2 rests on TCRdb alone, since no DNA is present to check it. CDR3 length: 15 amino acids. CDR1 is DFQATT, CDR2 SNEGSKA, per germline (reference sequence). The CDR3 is CSGSGLAYSYNEQFF.

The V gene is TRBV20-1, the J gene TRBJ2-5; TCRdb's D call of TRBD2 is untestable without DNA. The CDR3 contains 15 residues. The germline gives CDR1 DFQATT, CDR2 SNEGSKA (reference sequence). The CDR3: CSAREVAGEQETQYF.

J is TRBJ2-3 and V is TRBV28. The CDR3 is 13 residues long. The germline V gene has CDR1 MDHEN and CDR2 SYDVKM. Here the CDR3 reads CASSFSGPDTQYF.

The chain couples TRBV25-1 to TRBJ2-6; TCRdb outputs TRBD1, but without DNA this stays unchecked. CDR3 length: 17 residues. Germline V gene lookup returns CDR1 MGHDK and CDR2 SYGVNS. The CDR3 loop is CASSEPTVETGANVLTF.